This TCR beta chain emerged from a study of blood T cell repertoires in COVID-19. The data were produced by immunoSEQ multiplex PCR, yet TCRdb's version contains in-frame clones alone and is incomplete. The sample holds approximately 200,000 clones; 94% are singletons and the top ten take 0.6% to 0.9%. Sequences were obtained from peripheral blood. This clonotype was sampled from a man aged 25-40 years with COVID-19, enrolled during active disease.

CDR3: CASSLDRVVTYEQYF. In nucleotides, the CDR3 is TGTGCCAGCAGTTTAGACAGGGTTGTCACCTACGAGCAGTACTTC. The genes are TRBV28 and TRBJ2-7; 7 bases align to TRBD1. Germline CDR1 is MDHEN and CDR2 is SYDVKM. CDR3 length: 15 amino acids. V trimming: 2 bases; J trimming: 2 bases; junction bases outside the gene matches: 6.